This T cell receptor beta chain derives from a study of blood T cell repertoires in COVID-19. The V gene end was trimmed by 7 bases and the J gene end by 2 bases; junction bases not matched to a gene: 2. This CDR3 has 14 residues. In germline, CDR1 is WSHSY, CDR2 SAAADI. Libraries were prepared by immunoSEQ multiplex PCR; TCRdb keeps only in-frame clonotypes and omits some of them. Among about 250,000 clones listed, roughly 89% were seen once. This TCR was sampled from a woman aged 25 to 45 with acute COVID-19. The V gene is TRBV10-2, the J gene TRBJ1-5, with TRBD1 matching over 10 bases. Sequenced sample: PBMCs or T cells enriched from blood (not recorded which). CDR3 residues: CASKGQGGNQPQHF. The CDR3 DNA is TGCGCCAGCAAAGGACAGGGGGGCAATCAGCCCCAGCATTTT.